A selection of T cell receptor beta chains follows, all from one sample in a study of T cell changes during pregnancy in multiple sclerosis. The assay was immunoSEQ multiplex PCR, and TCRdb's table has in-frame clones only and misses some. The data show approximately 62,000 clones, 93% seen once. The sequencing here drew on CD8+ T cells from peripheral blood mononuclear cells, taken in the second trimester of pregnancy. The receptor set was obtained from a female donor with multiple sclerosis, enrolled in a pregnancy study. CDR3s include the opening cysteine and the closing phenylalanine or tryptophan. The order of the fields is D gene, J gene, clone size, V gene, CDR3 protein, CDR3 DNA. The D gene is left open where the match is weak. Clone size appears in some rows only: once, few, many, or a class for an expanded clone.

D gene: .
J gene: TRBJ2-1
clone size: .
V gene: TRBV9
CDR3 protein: CASNEAGLSYNEQFF
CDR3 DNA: TGTGCCAGCAACGAGGCGGGCCTATCCTACAATGAGCAGTTCTTC

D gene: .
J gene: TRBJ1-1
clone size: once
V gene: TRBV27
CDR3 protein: CASSLGGSTEAFF
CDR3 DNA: TGTGCCAGCAGTTTAGGGGGGAGCACTGAAGCTTTCTTT

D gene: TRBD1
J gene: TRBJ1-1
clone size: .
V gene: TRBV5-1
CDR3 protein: CASSPGQGRNTEAFF
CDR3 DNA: TGCGCCAGCAGCCCTGGACAGGGGCGGAACACTGAAGCTTTCTTT

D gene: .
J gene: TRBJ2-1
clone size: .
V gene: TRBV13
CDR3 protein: CASSQRGGATPTSEQFF
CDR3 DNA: TGTGCCAGCAGCCAAAGGGGGGGGGCTACCCCCACGAGTGAGCAGTTCTTC

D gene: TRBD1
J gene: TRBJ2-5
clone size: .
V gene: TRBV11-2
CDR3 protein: CASRNWGQLETQYF
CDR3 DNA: TGTGCCAGCAGAAACTGGGGACAGTTAGAGACCCAGTACTTC

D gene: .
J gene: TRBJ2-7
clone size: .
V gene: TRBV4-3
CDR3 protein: CASSRTPEGHEQYF
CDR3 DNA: TGCGCCAGCAGCCGAACCCCGGAGGGCCACGAGCAGTACTTC

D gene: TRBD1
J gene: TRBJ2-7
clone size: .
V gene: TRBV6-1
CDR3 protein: CASSVGDRSYEQYF
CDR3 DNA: TGTGCCAGCAGTGTTGGGGACAGGTCCTACGAGCAGTACTTC

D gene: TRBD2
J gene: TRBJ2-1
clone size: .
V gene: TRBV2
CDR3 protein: CASRLPGLAGVNEQFF
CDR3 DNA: TGTGCCAGCAGATTGCCGGGACTAGCGGGAGTGAATGAGCAGTTCTTC

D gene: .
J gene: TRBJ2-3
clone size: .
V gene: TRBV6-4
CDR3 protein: CASSDSEGADTQYF
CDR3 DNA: TGTGCTAGCAGTGACTCAGAGGGAGCTGATACGCAGTATTTT

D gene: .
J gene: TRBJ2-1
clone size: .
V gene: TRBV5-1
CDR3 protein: CASNLGHESYNEQFF
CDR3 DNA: TGCGCCAGCAACCTGGGACATGAGTCCTACAATGAGCAGTTCTTC

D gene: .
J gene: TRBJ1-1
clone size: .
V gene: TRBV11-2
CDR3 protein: CASSLEGQGSEAFF
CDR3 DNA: TGTGCCAGCAGCTTAGAGGGGCAGGGTTCTGAAGCTTTCTTT

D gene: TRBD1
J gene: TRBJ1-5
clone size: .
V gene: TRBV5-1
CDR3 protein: CASSWGTGDSNQPQHF
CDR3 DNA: TGCGCCAGCAGCTGGGGAACAGGGGATAGCAATCAGCCTCAGCATTTT

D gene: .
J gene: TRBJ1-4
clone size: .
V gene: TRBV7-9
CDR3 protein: CASSTVIGPPNEKLFF
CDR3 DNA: TGTGCCAGCAGCACAGTGATAGGCCCGCCAAATGAAAAACTGTTTTTT

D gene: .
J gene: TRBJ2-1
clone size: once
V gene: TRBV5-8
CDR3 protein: CALERSLNEQFF
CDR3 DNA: TGTGCCCTGGAGCGGAGCTTGAATGAGCAGTTCTTC

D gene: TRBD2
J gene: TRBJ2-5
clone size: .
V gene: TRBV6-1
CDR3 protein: CASSQTAGGQETQYF
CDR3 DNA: TGTGCCAGCAGTCAAACTGCGGGGGGCCAAGAGACCCAGTACTTC

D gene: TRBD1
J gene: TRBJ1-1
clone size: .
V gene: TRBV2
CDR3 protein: CASPRDSF
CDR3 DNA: TGTGCCAGTCCTCGGGACAGTTTT

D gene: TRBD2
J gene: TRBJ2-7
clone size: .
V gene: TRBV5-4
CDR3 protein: CASSLGLAGIGYEQYF
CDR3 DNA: TGTGCCAGCAGCTTGGGACTAGCTGGGATCGGGTACGAGCAGTACTTC

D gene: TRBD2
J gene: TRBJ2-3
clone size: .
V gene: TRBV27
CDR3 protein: CASSFSLRGVSNTQYF
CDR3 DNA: TGTGCCAGCAGTTTTAGTCTGCGGGGGGTATCGAATACGCAGTATTTT

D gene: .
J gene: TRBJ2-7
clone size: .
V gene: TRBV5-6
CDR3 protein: CASSFTEAYEQYF
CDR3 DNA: TGTGCCAGCAGCTTCACAGAAGCCTACGAGCAGTACTTC

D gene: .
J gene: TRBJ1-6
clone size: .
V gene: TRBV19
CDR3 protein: CASGWNSPLHF
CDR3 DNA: TGTGCCAGCGGGTGGAATTCACCCCTCCACTTT

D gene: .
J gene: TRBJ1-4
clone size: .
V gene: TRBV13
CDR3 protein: CASGSRGDEKLFF
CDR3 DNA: TGTGCCAGCGGGAGCAGGGGAGATGAAAAACTGTTTTTT

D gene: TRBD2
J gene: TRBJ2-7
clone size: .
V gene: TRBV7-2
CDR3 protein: CASSDLMRGANEQYF
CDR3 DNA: TGTGCCAGCAGCGACCTCATGCGGGGGGCAAACGAGCAGTACTTC

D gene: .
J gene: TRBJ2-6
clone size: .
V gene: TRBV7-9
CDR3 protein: CASSVRETRANVLTF
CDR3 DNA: TGTGCCAGCAGCGTTAGGGAGACACGGGCCAACGTCCTGACTTTC

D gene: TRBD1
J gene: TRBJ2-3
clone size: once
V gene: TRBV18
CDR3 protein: CASSPPTGPSSDTQYF
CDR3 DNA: TGTGCCAGCTCACCACCGACAGGGCCTAGCTCAGATACGCAGTATTTT

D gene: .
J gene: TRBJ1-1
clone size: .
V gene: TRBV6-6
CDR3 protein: CASSYIGIGDTEAFF
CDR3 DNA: TGTGCCAGCAGTTACATCGGGATCGGGGACACTGAAGCTTTCTTT

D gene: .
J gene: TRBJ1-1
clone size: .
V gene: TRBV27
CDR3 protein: CASTPGWTLNTEAFF
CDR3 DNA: TGTGCCAGCACTCCAGGGTGGACCTTGAACACTGAAGCTTTCTTT

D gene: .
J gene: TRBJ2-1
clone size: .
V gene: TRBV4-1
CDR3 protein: CASSQGGTDEQFF
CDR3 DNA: TGCGCCAGCAGCCAAGGCGGAACGGATGAGCAGTTCTTC

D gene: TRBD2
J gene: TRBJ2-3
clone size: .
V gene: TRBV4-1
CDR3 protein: CASSPRAGSAGDTQYF
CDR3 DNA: TGCGCCAGCAGCCCCCGGGCTGGATCAGCGGGGGATACGCAGTATTTT

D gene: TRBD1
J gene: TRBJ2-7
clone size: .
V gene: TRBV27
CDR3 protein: CASTPGLGTGAYEQYF
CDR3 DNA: TGTGCCAGCACTCCCGGCCTCGGGACAGGGGCCTACGAGCAGTACTTC

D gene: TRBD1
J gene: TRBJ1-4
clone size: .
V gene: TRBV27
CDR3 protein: CASSIQGAHEKLFF
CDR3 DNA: TGTGCCAGCAGTATACAGGGGGCTCATGAAAAACTGTTTTTT

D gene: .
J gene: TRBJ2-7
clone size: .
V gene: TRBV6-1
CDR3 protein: CASSEAGRGHEQYF
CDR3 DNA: TGTGCCAGCAGTGAAGCAGGCAGGGGCCACGAGCAGTACTTC

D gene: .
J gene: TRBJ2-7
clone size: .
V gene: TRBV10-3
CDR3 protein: CAIKRKGAPYEQYF
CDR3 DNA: TGTGCCATCAAAAGGAAAGGAGCACCATACGAGCAGTACTTC

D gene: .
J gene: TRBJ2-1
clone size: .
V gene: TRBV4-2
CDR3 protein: CASSQVGLQGLGNEQFF
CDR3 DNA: TGTGCCAGCAGCCAAGTCGGTTTGCAGGGCTTAGGGAATGAGCAGTTCTTC

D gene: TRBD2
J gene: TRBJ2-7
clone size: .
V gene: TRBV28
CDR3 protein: CASSFSSGSAYEQYF
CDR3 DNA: TGTGCCAGCAGTTTTTCTAGCGGGAGTGCCTACGAGCAGTACTTC

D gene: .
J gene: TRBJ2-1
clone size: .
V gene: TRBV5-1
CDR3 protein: CASSFDSRMTYNEQFF
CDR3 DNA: TGCGCCAGCAGCTTTGACAGCCGTATGACCTACAATGAGCAGTTCTTC

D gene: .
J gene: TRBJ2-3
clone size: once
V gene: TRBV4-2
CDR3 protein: CASSPEVQAADTQYF
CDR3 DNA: TGTGCCAGCAGCCCCGAGGTCCAAGCGGCAGATACGCAGTATTTT

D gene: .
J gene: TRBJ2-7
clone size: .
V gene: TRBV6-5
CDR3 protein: CASSLGGSTDEQYF
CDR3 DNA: TGTGCCAGCAGTTTAGGGGGATCTACGGACGAGCAGTACTTC

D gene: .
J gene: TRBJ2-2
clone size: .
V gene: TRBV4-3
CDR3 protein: CASSQVPGTSNTGELFF
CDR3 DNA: TGCGCCAGCAGCCAAGTACCCGGGACAAGTAACACCGGGGAGCTGTTTTTT

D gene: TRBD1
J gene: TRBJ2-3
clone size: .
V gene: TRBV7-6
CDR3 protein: CASTAIQGDTQYF
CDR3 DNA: TGTGCCAGCACGGCCATACAGGGGGATACGCAGTATTTT